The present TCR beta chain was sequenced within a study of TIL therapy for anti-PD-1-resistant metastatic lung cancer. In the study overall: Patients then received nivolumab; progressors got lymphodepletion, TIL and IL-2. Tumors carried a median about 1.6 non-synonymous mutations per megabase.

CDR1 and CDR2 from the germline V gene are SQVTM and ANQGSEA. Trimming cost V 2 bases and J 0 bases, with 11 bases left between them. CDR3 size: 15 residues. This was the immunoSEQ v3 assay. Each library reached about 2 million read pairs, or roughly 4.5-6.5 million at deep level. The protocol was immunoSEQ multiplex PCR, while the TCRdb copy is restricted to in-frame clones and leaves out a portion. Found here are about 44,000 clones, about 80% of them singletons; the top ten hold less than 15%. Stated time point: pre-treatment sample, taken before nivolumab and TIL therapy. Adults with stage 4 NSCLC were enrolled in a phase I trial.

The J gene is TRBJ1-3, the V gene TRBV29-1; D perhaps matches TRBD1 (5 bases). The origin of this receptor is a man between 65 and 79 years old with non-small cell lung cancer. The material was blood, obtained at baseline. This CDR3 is CSVERDANSGNTIYF. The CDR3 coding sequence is TGCAGCGTTGAAAGGGACGCCAACTCTGGAAACACCATATATTTT. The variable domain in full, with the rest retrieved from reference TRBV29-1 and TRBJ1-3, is SAVISQKPSRDICQRGTSLTIQCQVDSQVTMMFWYRQQPGQSLTLIATANQGSEATYESGFVIDKFPISRPNLTFSTLTVSNMSPEDSSIYLCSVERDANSGNTIYFGEGSWLTVV.